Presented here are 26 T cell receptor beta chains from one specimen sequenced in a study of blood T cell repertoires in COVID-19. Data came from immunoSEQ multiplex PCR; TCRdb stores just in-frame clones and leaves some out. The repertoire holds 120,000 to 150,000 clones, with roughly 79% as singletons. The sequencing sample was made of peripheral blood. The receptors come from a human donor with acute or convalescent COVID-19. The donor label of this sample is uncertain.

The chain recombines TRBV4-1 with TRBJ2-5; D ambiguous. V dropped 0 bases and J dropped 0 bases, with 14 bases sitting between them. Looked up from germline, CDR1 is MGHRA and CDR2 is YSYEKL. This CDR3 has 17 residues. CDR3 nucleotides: TGCGCCAGCAGCCAAGATTCCAGTGGGCTGTACCAAGAGACCCAGTACTTC. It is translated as CASSQDSSGLYQETQYF.

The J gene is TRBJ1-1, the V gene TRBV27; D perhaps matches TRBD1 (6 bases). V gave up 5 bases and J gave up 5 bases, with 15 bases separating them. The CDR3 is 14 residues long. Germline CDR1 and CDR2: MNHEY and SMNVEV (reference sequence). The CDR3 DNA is TGTGCCAGCAGTCCGCGACAGAGGGGGACTGAAGCTTTCTTT. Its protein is CASSPRQRGTEAFF.

The CDR3 region has the DNA TGTGCCAGCAGATGGGACAGTGAAGCTGGAAACACCATATATTTT. It encodes CASRWDSEAGNTIYF. The chain links TRBV7-6 to TRBJ1-3, with 7 bases aligning to TRBD1. The junction had 7 bases not matched to a gene; V was cut back by 6 bases and J by 2 bases. The germline V gene encodes CDR1 SGHVS and CDR2 FNYEAQ. The CDR3 contains 15 residues.

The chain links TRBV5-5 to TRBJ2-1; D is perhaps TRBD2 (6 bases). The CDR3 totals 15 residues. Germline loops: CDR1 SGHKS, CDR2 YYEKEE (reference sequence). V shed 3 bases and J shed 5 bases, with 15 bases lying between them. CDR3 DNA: TGTGCCAGCAGCTCCTACCTAGCGTTCGACAATGAGCAGTTCTTC. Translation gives CASSSYLAFDNEQFF. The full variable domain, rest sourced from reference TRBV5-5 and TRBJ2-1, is DAGVTQSPTHLIKTRGQQVTLRCSPISGHKSVSWYQQVLGQGPQFIFQYYEKEERGRGNFPDRFSARQFPNYSSELNVNALLLGDSALYLCASSSYLAFDNEQFFGPGTRLTVL.

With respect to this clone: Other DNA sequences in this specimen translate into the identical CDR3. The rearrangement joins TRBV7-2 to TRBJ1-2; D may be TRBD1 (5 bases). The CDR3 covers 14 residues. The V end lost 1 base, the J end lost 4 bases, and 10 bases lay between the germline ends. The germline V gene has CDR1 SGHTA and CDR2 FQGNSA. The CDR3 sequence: CASSLGQGTYGYTF. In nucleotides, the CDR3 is TGTGCCAGCAGCTTAGGGCAGGGCACCTATGGCTACACCTTC. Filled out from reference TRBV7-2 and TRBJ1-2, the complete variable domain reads GAGVSQSPSNKVTEKGKDVELRCDPISGHTALYWYRQSLGQGLEFLIYFQGNSAPDKSGLPSDRFSAERTGGSVSTLTIQRTQQEDSAVYLCASSLGQGTYGYTFGSGTRLTVV.

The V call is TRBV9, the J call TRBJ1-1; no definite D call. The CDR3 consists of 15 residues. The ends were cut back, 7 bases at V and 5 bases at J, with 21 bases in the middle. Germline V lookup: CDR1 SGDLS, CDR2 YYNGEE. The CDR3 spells CASLPPSGPGTEAFF. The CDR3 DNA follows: TGTGCCAGCTTACCACCTTCTGGGCCTGGGACTGAAGCTTTCTTT.

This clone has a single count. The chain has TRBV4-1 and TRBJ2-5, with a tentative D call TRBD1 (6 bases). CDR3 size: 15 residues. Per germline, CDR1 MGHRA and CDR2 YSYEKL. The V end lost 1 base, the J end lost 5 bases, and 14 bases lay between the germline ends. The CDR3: CASSQVGRGRETQYF. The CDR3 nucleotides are TGCGCCAGCAGCCAAGTGGGCAGGGGAAGGGAGACCCAGTACTTC.

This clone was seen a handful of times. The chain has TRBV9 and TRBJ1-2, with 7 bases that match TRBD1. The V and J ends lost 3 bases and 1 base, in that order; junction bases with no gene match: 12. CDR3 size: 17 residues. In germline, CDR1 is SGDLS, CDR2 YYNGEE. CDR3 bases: TGTGCCAGCAGCGGGTCAGGGGGAGGTTGGCTTAACTATGGCTACACCTTC. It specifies CASSGSGGGWLNYGYTF. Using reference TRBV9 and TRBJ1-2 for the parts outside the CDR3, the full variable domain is DSGVTQTPKHLITATGQRVTLRCSPRSGDLSVYWYQQSLDQGLQFLIQYYNGEERAKGNILERFSAQQFPDLHSELNLSSLELGDSALYFCASSGSGGGWLNYGYTFGSGTRLTVV.

The CDR3 DNA reads TGTGCCAGCAGCCTTAGGGGACAGGGGAATTCACCCCTCCACTTT. Its translation is CASSLRGQGNSPLHF. The genes are TRBV7-6 and TRBJ1-6; 10 bases align to TRBD1. Germline V gives CDR1 SGHVS, CDR2 FNYEAQ. The CDR3 spans 15 residues. The V gene end was trimmed by 5 bases and the J gene end by 7 bases; junction bases not matched to a gene: 5. Full variable domain (missing parts from reference TRBV7-6 and TRBJ1-6): GAGVSQSPRYKVTKRGQDVALRCDPISGHVSLYWYRQALGQGPEFLTYFNYEAQQDKSGLPNDRFSAERPEGSISTLTIQRTEQRDSAMYRCASSLRGQGNSPLHFGNGTRLTVT.

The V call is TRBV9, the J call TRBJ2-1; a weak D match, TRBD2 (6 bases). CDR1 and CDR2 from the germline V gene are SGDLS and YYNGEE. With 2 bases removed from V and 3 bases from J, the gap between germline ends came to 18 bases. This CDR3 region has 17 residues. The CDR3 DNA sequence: TGTGCCAGCAGCGTTTTCACGGGCCCGGAGGGCTACAATGAGCAGTTCTTC. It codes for CASSVFTGPEGYNEQFF.

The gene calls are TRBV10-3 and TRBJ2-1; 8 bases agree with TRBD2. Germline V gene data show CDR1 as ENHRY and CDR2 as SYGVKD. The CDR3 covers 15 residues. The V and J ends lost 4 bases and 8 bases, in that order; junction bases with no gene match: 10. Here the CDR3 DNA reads TGTGCCATCAGTGCCCCGGGACTAGACTTTGATGAGCAGTTCTTC. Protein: CAISAPGLDFDEQFF.

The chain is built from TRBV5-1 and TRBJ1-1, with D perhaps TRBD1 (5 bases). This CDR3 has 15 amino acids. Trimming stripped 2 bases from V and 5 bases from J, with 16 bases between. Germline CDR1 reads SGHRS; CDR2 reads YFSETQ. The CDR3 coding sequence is TGCGCCAGCAGCTTCCAGACGGGGGTTGAGACTGAAGCTTTCTTT. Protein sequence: CASSFQTGVETEAFF.

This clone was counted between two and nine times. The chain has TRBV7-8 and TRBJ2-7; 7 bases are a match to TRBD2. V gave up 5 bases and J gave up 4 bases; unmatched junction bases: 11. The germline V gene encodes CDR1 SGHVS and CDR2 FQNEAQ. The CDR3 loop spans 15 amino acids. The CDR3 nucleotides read TGTGCCAGCAGCCGAGCGGGGCCCGGGGGATACGAGCAGTACTTC. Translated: CASSRAGPGGYEQYF.

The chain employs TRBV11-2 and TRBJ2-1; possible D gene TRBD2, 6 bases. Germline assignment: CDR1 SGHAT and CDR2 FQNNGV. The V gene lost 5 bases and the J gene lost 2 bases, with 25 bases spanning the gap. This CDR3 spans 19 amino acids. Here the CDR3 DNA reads TGTGCCAGCAGCCCATCTGGCTTGTCAGCGGGCTATACCTACAATGAGCAGTTCTTC. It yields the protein CASSPSGLSAGYTYNEQFF.

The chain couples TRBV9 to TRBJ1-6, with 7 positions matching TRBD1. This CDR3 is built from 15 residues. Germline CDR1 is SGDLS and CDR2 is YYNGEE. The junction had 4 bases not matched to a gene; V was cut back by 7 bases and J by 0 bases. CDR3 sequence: CASSQGSSYNSPLHF. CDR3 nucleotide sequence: TGTGCCAGCTCACAGGGGAGCTCCTATAATTCACCCCTCCACTTT.

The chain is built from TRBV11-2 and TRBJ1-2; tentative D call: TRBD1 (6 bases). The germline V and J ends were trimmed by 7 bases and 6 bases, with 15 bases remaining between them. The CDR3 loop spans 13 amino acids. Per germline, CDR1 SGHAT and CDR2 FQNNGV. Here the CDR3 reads CASTPRGYDGYTF. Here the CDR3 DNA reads TGTGCCAGCACCCCTAGGGGGTATGATGGCTACACCTTC.

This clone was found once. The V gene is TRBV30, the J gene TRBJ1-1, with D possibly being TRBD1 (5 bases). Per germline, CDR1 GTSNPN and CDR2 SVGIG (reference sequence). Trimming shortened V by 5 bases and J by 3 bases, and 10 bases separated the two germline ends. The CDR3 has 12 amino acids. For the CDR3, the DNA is TGTGCCTGGGACGACAGATACACTGAAGCTTTCTTT. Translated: CAWDDRYTEAFF.

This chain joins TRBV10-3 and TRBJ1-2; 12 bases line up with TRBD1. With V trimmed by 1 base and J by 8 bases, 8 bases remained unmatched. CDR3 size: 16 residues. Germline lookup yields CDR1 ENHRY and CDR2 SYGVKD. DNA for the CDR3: TGTGCCATCAGTGAGTACCCGGGACAGGGGGCAAGAGGCTACACCTTC. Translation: CAISEYPGQGARGYTF.

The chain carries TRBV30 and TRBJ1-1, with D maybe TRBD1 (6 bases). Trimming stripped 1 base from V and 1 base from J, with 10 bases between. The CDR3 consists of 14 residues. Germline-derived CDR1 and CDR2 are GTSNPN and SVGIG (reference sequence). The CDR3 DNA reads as TGTGCCTGGAGTGGGGACATCCAGAACACTGAAGCTTTCTTT. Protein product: CAWSGDIQNTEAFF. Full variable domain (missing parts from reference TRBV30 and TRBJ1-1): SQTIHQWPATLVQPVGSPLSLECTVEGTSNPNLYWYRQAAGRGLQLLFYSVGIGQISSEVPQNLSASRPQDRQFILSSKKLLLSDSGFYLCAWSGDIQNTEAFFGQGTRLTVV.

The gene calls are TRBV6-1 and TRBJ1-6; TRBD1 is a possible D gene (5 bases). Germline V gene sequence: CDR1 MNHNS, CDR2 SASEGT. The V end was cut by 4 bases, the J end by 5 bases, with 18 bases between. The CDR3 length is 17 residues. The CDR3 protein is CASSVIGGGANNSPLHF. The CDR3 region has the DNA TGTGCCAGCAGTGTCATCGGGGGGGGTGCAAATAATTCACCCCTCCACTTT.

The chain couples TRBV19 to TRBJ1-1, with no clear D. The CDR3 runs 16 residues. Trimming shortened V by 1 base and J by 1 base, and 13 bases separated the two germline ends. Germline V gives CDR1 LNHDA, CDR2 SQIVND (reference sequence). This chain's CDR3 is CASSIAGKGGNTEAFF. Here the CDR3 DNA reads TGTGCCAGTAGTATAGCGGGGAAGGGAGGGAACACTGAAGCTTTCTTT.

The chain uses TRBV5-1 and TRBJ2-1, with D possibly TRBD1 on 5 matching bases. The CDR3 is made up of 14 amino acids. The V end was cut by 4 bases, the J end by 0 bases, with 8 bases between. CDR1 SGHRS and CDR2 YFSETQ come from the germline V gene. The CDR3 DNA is TGCGCCAGCAGCCCGACAGTCTCCTACAATGAGCAGTTCTTC. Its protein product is CASSPTVSYNEQFF.

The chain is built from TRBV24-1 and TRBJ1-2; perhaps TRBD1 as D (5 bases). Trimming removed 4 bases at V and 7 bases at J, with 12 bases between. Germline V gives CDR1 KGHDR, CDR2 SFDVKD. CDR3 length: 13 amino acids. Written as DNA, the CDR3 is TGTGCCACCAGTGAAAGGGGATCAGGTGGCTACACCTTC. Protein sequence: CATSERGSGGYTF.

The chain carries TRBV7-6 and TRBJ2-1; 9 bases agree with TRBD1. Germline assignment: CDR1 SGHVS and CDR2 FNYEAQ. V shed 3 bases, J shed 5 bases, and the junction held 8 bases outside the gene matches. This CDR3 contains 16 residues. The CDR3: CASSLGTGKGNNEQFF. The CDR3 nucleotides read TGTGCCAGCAGCTTGGGGACAGGGAAGGGAAACAATGAGCAGTTCTTC.

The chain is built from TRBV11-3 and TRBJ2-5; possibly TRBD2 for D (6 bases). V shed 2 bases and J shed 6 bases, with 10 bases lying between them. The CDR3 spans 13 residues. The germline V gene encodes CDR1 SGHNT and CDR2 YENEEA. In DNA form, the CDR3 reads TGTGCCAGCAGCTTAAGGGCGGGGCAGACCCAGTACTTC. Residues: CASSLRAGQTQYF.

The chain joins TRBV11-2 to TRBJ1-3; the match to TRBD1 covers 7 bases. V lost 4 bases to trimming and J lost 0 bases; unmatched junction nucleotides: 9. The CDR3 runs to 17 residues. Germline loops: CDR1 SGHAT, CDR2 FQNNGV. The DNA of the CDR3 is TGTGCCAGCAGCTCCGGACAGGCCACGCTCTCTGGAAACACCATATATTTT. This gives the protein CASSSGQATLSGNTIYF.